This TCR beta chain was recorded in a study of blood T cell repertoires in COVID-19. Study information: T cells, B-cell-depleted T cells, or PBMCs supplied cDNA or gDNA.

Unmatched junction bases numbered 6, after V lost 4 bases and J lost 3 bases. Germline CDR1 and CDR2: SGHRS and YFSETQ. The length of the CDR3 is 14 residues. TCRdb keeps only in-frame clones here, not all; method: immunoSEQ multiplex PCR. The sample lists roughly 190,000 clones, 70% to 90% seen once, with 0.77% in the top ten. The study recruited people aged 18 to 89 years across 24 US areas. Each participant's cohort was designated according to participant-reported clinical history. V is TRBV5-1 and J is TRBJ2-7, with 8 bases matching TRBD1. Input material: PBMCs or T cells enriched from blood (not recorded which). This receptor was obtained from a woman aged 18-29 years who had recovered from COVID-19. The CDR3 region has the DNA TGCGCCAGCAGCATGACAGGGGCCCACTACGAGCAGTACTTC. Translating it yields CASSMTGAHYEQYF.